The sequence of this T cell receptor (beta chain) was determined in a study of T cells in Graves' hyperthyroidism and ophthalmopathy. As to this clonotype: The antigen is not known. This may arise from a read error, as a much more abundant clone is one base away.

Amplification yielded TCR beta CDR3 regions, with RNA transcripts as the source. In the first-round RT-PCR of the TCR CDR3, the HTBI primer set was used. TCRdb processed the multiplex PCR reads anew with MiXCR; each CDR3 protein has one entry. The table includes roughly 510,000 distinct CDR3 sequences, about 45% detected once. Study-level results: Most thyroid-expanded clonotypes above 0.001 were also found in blood.

Germline V CDR1 and CDR2: MNHEY, SVGAGI. This CDR3 comprises 14 residues. Sequenced sample: peripheral blood or thyroid tissue (not recorded which). This TCR derives from an adult woman with Graves' disease, either hyperthyroidism or ophthalmopathy (not recorded which). The chain links TRBV6-5 to TRBJ1-5; D unclear. CDR3 region: CAISYQYSNQPQHF. CDR3 nucleotides: TGTGCCATCAGTTACCAGTATAGCAATCAGCCCCAGCATTTT.